This passage covers 19 T cell receptor beta chains from one sample sequenced in a study of control samples from healthy donors and cancer patients. Sequencing was performed with immunoSEQ multiplex PCR; in TCRdb, only in-frame clones are kept and a portion is missing. The repertoire holds fewer than 95,000 clones, with approximately 87% as singletons. The material sequenced was blood. Every receptor here comes from a woman between 40 and 55 years old in good health.

The chain combines TRBV7-2 with TRBJ2-5; unclear D gene. Trimming removed 5 bases at V and 5 bases at J, with 15 bases between. This CDR3 contains 14 residues. Germline values: CDR1 SGHTA, CDR2 FQGNSA. The CDR3 bases are TGTGCCAGCAGCCTACAGCCTTCAAGGGAGACCCAGTACTTC. Translated: CASSLQPSRETQYF. Together with reference TRBV7-2 and TRBJ2-5, the CDR3 gives the full variable domain: GAGVSQSPSNKVTEKGKDVELRCDPISGHTALYWYRQSLGQGLEFLIYFQGNSAPDKSGLPSDRFSAERTGGSVSTLTIQRTQQEDSAVYLCASSLQPSRETQYFGPGTRLLVL.

The CDR3 reads CASSSSGGAGNEQFF. The CDR3 DNA reads as TGTGCCAGCAGCTCTAGCGGGGGGGCGGGCAATGAGCAGTTCTTC. The rearrangement links TRBV5-4 to TRBJ2-1, with 12 bases that match TRBD2. The CDR3 consists of 15 residues. Germline CDR1 and CDR2: SGHNT and YYREEE (reference sequence). J lost 6 bases, V lost 3 bases, and 4 bases had no gene match.

The gene calls are TRBV7-2 and TRBJ1-6, with 9 bases fitting TRBD1. CDR1 SGHTA and CDR2 FQGNSA come from the germline V gene. CDR3 length: 18 amino acids. Trimming cost V 5 bases and J 0 bases; bases outside gene matches: 8. Here the CDR3 reads CASSAGQGLSSYNSPLHF. The CDR3 DNA reads as TGTGCCAGCAGCGCCGGACAGGGGCTGAGCTCCTATAATTCACCCCTCCACTTT. Together with reference TRBV7-2 and TRBJ1-6, the CDR3 gives the full variable domain: GAGVSQSPSNKVTEKGKDVELRCDPISGHTALYWYRQSLGQGLEFLIYFQGNSAPDKSGLPSDRFSAERTGGSVSTLTIQRTQQEDSAVYLCASSAGQGLSSYNSPLHFGNGTRLTVT.

In its sample, this clone was seen once. The CDR3: CASSERQYEGYTF. CDR3 nucleotides: TGTGCCAGTAGTGAACGACAGTATGAAGGCTACACCTTC. The rearrangement links TRBV19 to TRBJ1-2, with TRBD1 as a possible D gene (5 bases). Germline V gives CDR1 LNHDA, CDR2 SQIVND (reference sequence). V was clipped by 5 bases and J by 8 bases, with 15 bases between them. The CDR3 runs 13 residues.

Regarding this clone: Other DNA variants within this sample encode the same CDR3. This chain links TRBV7-9 with TRBJ1-2; D might be TRBD1 (6 bases). Between the trimmed V and J ends, which lost 3 bases and 2 bases, there was a span of 7 bases. Germline assignment: CDR1 SEHNR and CDR2 FQNEAQ (reference sequence). The CDR3 is 13 amino acids. The CDR3 sequence is CASSLGQNYGYTF. CDR3 in DNA: TGTGCCAGCAGCTTGGGACAAAACTATGGCTACACCTTC. The full variable domain, its missing parts supplied by reference TRBV7-9 and TRBJ1-2, is DTGVSQNPRHKITKRGQNVTFRCDPISEHNRLYWYRQTLGQGPEFLTYFQNEAQLEKSRLLSDRFSAERPKGSFSTLEIQRTEQGDSAMYLCASSLGQNYGYTFGSGTRLTVV.

The chain recombines TRBV18 with TRBJ1-4; TRBD1 matches at 8 bases. Germline CDR1 is KGHSH and CDR2 is LQKENI. The CDR3 is made up of 20 amino acids. The junction had 23 bases not matched to a gene; V was cut back by 8 bases and J by 3 bases. In DNA form, the CDR3 reads TGTGCCAGCCTCAGTACCCGCATTAGGCAGGGGGCGGGGGCTAATGAAAAACTGTTTTTT. Translating it yields CASLSTRIRQGAGANEKLFF.

J is TRBJ1-4 and V is TRBV4-3; D not certain. CDR3 length: 13 residues. V lost 1 base and J lost 7, with 7 bases in between. Germline V CDR1 and CDR2: LGHNA, YSLEER. The CDR3 DNA reads as TGCGCCAGCAGCCAAGGTGTGGGTGAAAAACTGTTTTTT. Encoded protein: CASSQGVGEKLFF.

In nucleotides, the CDR3 is TGTGCCAGTAGCCCGGAAGGAGGTAGCAATCAGCCCCAGCATTTT. Protein product: CASSPEGGSNQPQHF. The chain couples TRBV19 to TRBJ1-5; D uncertain. V shed 6 bases and J shed 0 bases, with 12 bases lying between them. This CDR3 is built from 15 residues. Germline-derived CDR1 and CDR2 are LNHDA and SQIVND (reference sequence).

The chain has TRBV5-4 and TRBJ2-7; 10 nucleotides align to TRBD2. The V and J ends lost 3 bases and 5 bases, in that order; junction bases with no gene match: 8. CDR3 size: 15 residues. CDR1 SGHNT and CDR2 YYREEE come from the germline V gene (reference sequence). CDR3 protein: CASSSSGTSVDEQYF. CDR3 nucleotide sequence: TGTGCCAGCAGCTCGTCCGGGACTAGCGTCGACGAGCAGTACTTC. Using reference TRBV5-4 and TRBJ2-7 for the parts outside the CDR3, the full variable domain is ETGVTQSPTHLIKTRGQQVTLRCSSQSGHNTVSWYQQALGQGPQFIFQYYREEENGRGNFPPRFSGLQFPNYSSELNVNALELDDSALYLCASSSSGTSVDEQYFGPGTRLTVT.

This clone was picked up one time. The chain links TRBV6-2 or TRBV6-3 to TRBJ2-2; D unresolved. Germline CDR1 is MNHEY and CDR2 is SVGEGT. Trimming left V 2 bases short and J 4 bases short, with 2 bases between. The CDR3 length is 12 residues. Written as DNA, the CDR3 is TGTGCCAGCAGTTACAGCACCGGGGAGCTGTTTTTT. Translated, it gives CASSYSTGELFF.

The chain employs TRBV10-1 and TRBJ2-7; a weak D match, TRBD2 (6 bases). V gave up 3 bases and J gave up 2 bases, with 11 bases separating them. CDR1 and CDR2 from the germline V gene are WNHNN and SYGVQD (reference sequence). This CDR3 spans 14 amino acids. This CDR3 reads CASSDGTGAYEQYF. The CDR3 nucleotides read TGCGCCAGCAGTGACGGGACGGGGGCCTACGAGCAGTACTTC.

The genes are TRBV7-3 and TRBJ2-3; D is undetermined. The CDR3 extends over 13 amino acids. Trimming cost V 2 bases and J 3 bases, with 6 bases left between them. CDR1 SGHTA and CDR2 FQGTGA come from the germline V gene. CDR3 sequence reads: CASSLWPTDTQYF. The DNA of the CDR3 is TGTGCCAGCAGCTTATGGCCGACAGATACGCAGTATTTT.

V usage is TRBV6-2 or TRBV6-3 and J usage is TRBJ2-3; 12 bases are a match to TRBD2. From germline, CDR1 is MNHEY and CDR2 SVGEGT. V was pared by 2 bases and J by 2 bases, with 8 bases of the junction left unmatched. The CDR3 runs 18 residues. Here the CDR3 DNA reads TGTGCCAGCAGTTACCACCTGGGGACTAGCGGGTACACAGATACGCAGTATTTT. This gives the protein CASSYHLGTSGYTDTQYF.

The J gene is TRBJ2-3, the V gene TRBV23-1; perhaps TRBD1 as D (5 bases). TRBV23-1 is treated as an ORF (open reading frame) with a function not yet certain. The CDR3 has 17 amino acids. Trimming took off 0 bases at V and 1 base at J, with 14 bases between the two ends. CDR3 protein: CASSQSQAQGRTDTQYF. The CDR3 region has the DNA TGCGCCAGCAGTCAATCGCAGGCGCAGGGTCGCACAGATACGCAGTATTTT.

V and J are TRBV10-3 and TRBJ2-3; 11 bases are shared with TRBD2. Trimming cost V 3 bases and J 5 bases; bases outside gene matches: 7. The CDR3 has 16 amino acids. CDR1 is ENHRY and CDR2 is SYGVKD in the germline V gene. The CDR3 spells CAISDVSGGAVDTQYF. For the CDR3, the DNA is TGTGCCATCAGTGATGTTAGCGGGGGGGCAGTAGATACGCAGTATTTT.

This clone was counted a single time. The conserved phenylalanine or tryptophan normally closing the CDR3 is absent here, so this likely arose from a read error. The limits of the CDR3 on the DNA are not certain, so only TCRdb's listed CDR3 is given. This chain links TRBV3-1 (or the pseudogene TRBV3-2) with TRBJ2-7; TRBD2 is the table's D call, not checked against the DNA. Germline lookup yields CDR1 LGHDT and CDR2 YNNKEL (reference sequence). The CDR3 totals 8 residues, both ends included. CDR3 sequence: CASTGLAS.

This chain links TRBV4-3 with TRBJ1-1; D is possibly TRBD1 (5 bases). This CDR3 is built from 18 residues. Trimming shortened V by 0 bases and J by 4 bases, and 21 bases separated the two germline ends. The germline gives CDR1 LGHNA, CDR2 YSLEER. The CDR3 sequence: CASSQDLIRRGRGTEAFF. CDR3 nucleotides: TGCGCCAGCAGCCAAGATCTTATCAGGAGGGGTCGGGGCACTGAAGCTTTCTTT.

The chain is built from TRBV2 and TRBJ2-3; 9 positions agree with TRBD2. Per the germline V gene, CDR1 is SNHLY and CDR2 is FYNNEI. The CDR3 covers 15 residues. J gave up 5 bases and V 2 bases, and 5 bases lay outside the gene matches. This chain's CDR3 is CASSEPRGGVDTQYF. CDR3 DNA sequence: TGTGCCAGCAGTGAACCGCGGGGGGGAGTAGATACGCAGTATTTT.

This chain joins TRBV12-3 or TRBV12-4 and TRBJ2-7, with D hard to call. The CDR3 consists of 12 residues. Trimming left V 1 base short and J 2 bases short, with 3 bases between. The CDR3 reads CASSLGAYEQYF. Here the CDR3 DNA reads TGTGCCAGCAGTTTAGGCGCCTACGAGCAGTACTTC.